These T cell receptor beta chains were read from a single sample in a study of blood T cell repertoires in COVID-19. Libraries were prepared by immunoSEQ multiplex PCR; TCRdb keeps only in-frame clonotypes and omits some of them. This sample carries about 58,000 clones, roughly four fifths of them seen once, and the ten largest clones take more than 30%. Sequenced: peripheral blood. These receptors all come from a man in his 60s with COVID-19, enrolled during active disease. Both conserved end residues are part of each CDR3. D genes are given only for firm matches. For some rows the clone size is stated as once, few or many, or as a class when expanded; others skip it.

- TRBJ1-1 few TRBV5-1 CASSPQAMNTEAFF TGCGCCAGCAGCCCACAGGCTATGAACACTGAAGCTTTCTTT
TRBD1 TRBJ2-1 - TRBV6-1 CASSGGQGTRQDEQFF TGTGCCAGCAGTGGTGGACAGGGGACACGACAGGATGAGCAGTTCTTC
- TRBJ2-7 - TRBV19 CARLRGDLSYEQYF TGTGCCAGGCTCAGGGGGGACTTATCCTACGAGCAGTACTTC
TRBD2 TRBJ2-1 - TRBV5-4 CASSLGGGTNEQFF TGTGCCAGCAGCTTGGGCGGGGGGACGAATGAGCAGTTCTTC
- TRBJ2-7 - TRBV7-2 CASSLVAGYEQYF TGTGCCAGCAGCTTAGTTGCAGGCTACGAGCAGTACTTC
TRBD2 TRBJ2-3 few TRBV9 CASSVAKSGGSTDTQYF TGTGCCAGCAGCGTAGCTAAAAGCGGGGGGTCCACAGATACGCAGTATTTT
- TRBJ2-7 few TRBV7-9 CASSRQNYEQYF TGTGCCAGCAGCAGACAGAACTACGAGCAGTACTTC
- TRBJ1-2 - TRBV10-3 CAISGGNYGYTF TGTGCCATCTCGGGGGGGAACTATGGCTACACCTTC
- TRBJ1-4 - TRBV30 CAWSVQTNEKLFF TGTGCCTGGAGTGTACAGACTAATGAAAAACTGTTTTTT
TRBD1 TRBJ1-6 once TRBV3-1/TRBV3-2 CASSSDRVDSPLHF TGTGCCAGCAGCTCTGACAGGGTTGATTCACCCCTCCACTTT
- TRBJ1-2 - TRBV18 CASSHPPTDYGYTF TGTGCCAGCTCCCACCCACCTACCGACTATGGCTACACCTTC
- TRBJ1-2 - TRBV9 CASSLEEGYGYTF TGTGCCAGCAGCCTCGAGGAGGGCTATGGCTACACCTTC
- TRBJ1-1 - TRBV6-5 CASSYSWGDGTEAFF TGTGCCAGCAGTTACTCATGGGGGGATGGCACTGAAGCTTTCTTT
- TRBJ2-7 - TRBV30 CAWKVASPLEQYF TGTGCCTGGAAGGTAGCCTCCCCTCTCGAGCAGTACTTC
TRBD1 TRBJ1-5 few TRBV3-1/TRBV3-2 CASSQGTGQAQPQHF TGTGCCAGCAGCCAGGGGACAGGGCAGGCTCAGCCCCAGCATTTT
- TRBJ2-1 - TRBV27 CASRTTGFTRNEQFF TGTGCCAGCAGAACAACCGGATTTACGCGGAATGAGCAGTTCTTC
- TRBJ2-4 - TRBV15 CATSRSSRGTGHIQYF TGTGCCACCAGCAGATCCTCCAGGGGTACAGGTCACATTCAGTACTTC
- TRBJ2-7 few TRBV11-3 CASSLDRGEQYF TGTGCCAGCAGCTTAGATCGGGGGGAGCAGTACTTC
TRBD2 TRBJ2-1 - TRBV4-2 CASSQSGTSGMISYNEQFF TGTGCCAGCAGCCAATCCGGGACTAGCGGGATGATCTCCTACAATGAGCAGTTCTTC
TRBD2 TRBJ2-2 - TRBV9 CASSVTSGGTGELFF TGTGCCAGCAGCGTAACTAGCGGGGGGACCGGGGAGCTGTTTTTT
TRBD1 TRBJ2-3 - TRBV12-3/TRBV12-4 CASSYRGDTQYF TGTGCCAGCAGCTACAGGGGCGATACGCAGTATTTT
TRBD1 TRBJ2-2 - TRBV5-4 CASSLQGGNTGELFF TGTGCCAGCAGCTTACAGGGGGGGAACACCGGGGAGCTGTTTTTT
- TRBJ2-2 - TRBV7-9 CASSLEGIARGGELFF TGTGCCAGCAGCTTGGAGGGAATAGCTCGTGGCGGGGAGCTGTTTTTT
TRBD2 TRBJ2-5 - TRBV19 CASSIGGGETQYF TGTGCCAGTAGTATAGGGGGGGGAGAGACCCAGTACTTC
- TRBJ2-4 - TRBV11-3 CASSLDGGPGPAKNIQYF TGTGCCAGCAGCTTAGATGGCGGGCCAGGCCCGGCCAAAAACATTCAGTACTTC
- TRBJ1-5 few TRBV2 CASYASSRANIPQPQHF TGTGCCAGCTACGCCTCTTCCAGGGCCAACATACCCCAGCCCCAGCATTTT
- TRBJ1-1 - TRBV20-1 CSASLGGPEAFF TGCAGTGCTAGTCTCGGAGGGCCCGAAGCTTTCTTT
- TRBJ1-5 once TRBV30 CAWSVLPGDSNQPQHF TGTGCCTGGAGTGTACTACCAGGGGATAGCAATCAGCCCCAGCATTTT
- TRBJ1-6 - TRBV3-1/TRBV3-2 CASSQGQRSPLHF TGTGCCAGCAGCCAAGGGCAGCGTTCACCCCTCCACTTT
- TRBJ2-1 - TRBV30 CAWSGQIAYNEQFF TGTGCCTGGAGTGGACAGATCGCATACAATGAGCAGTTCTTC
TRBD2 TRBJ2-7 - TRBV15 CATSEVAGASYEQYF TGTGCCACCAGTGAGGTAGCGGGTGCATCCTACGAGCAGTACTTC
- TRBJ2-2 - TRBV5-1 CASSLGQVLGTGELFF TGCGCCAGCAGCTTGGGCCAGGTATTGGGCACCGGGGAGCTGTTTTTT
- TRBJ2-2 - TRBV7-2 CASSYDRINTGELFF TGTGCCAGCAGTTACGACAGGATTAACACCGGGGAGCTGTTTTTT